One and the same sample provided the 2 T cell receptor beta chains below, sequenced in a study of blood T cell repertoires in COVID-19. Libraries were prepared by immunoSEQ multiplex PCR; TCRdb keeps only in-frame clonotypes and omits some of them. The sample consists of about 90,000 clones, approximately 84% of them appearing once. Sequences were obtained from peripheral blood. These receptors originate from a man between 60 and 75 years old with acute or convalescent COVID-19.

The chain combines TRBV29-1 with TRBJ2-2; D possibly corresponds to TRBD2 (5 bases). The V gene's germline CDR1 is SQVTM and CDR2 ANQGSEA. Trimming removed 4 bases from V and 4 bases from J, with 10 bases in between. The CDR3 extends over 13 amino acids. The DNA for the CDR3 is TGCAGCGTTGTCGGGGTTTTCACCGGGGAGCTGTTTTTT. Translating gives CSVVGVFTGELFF.

The chain recombines TRBV7-2 with TRBJ1-2, with D perhaps matching TRBD1 (6 bases). The CDR3 sequence is 15 residues long. CDR1 and CDR2 from the germline V gene are SGHTA and FQGNSA. V was shortened by 5 bases and J by 8 bases, with 21 bases between the two germline ends. CDR3 DNA sequence: TGTGCCAGCAGCACAACCCGGGGGGCCAGCGACGGCTACACCTTC. Protein product: CASSTTRGASDGYTF.